This TCR beta chain derives from a study of T cells in Graves' hyperthyroidism and ophthalmopathy. Study-wide results and limits: Ophthalmopathy stood apart from stable hyperthyroidism in a 13 V-J model.

V was shortened by 11 bases and J by 0 bases, with 16 bases between the two germline ends. CDR1 is LNHDA and CDR2 is SQIVND in the germline V gene (reference sequence). The length of the CDR3 is 14 residues. Ophthalmopathy patients showed a Clinical Activity Score of at least 3, NOSPECS grade of at least 4 and duration under 3 months. Lactation, pregnancy, other autoimmune disease or uncontrolled infection led to exclusion of patients. Diagnoses used clinical symptoms, serum thyroxine and TRAb, thyroid ultrasound and orbital computed tomography. Amplification of TCR beta CDR3 regions used RNA as the template. A first-round RT-PCR of the TCR CDR3 used the HTBI primer set. TCRdb processed the multiplex PCR reads anew with MiXCR; each CDR3 protein has one entry. Of 300,000 to 350,000 distinct CDR3 sequences listed, roughly 20% are singletons. This clonotype was recorded at least ten times. Its specificity is not known.

The source is a woman between 35 and 50 years old with Graves' ophthalmopathy. Sample: blood. The chain couples TRBV19 to TRBJ1-1; D unresolved. This CDR3 reads CAARGERMNTEAFF. The CDR3 DNA is TGTGCCGCAAGAGGAGAGAGGATGAACACTGAAGCTTTCTTT.